The T cell receptor (beta chain) under discussion was sequenced for a study of shared clonotypes between healthy human individuals. Study background: The people who gave samples were a couple of women and a few men aged 18 to 49.

V was pared by 6 bases and J by 2 bases, with 10 bases of the junction left unmatched. The CDR3 runs to 16 residues. Germline-derived CDR1 and CDR2 are MDHEN and SYDVKM. Every subset had its genomic DNA shared out evenly among several immunoSEQ plates. Some clones are missing from TCRdb's copy, which holds only in-frame ones; the method was immunoSEQ multiplex PCR. The top ten clones hold 13% of a sample with 400,000 to 600,000 clones, around 79% of them seen once. This TCR came from a middle-aged woman in good health. Some clones in this sample may be carry-over from other donors' samples. The sample comprised PBMCs. This sequence joins TRBV28 and TRBJ2-7, with 10 bases fitting TRBD2. The CDR3 DNA reads as TGTGCCAGCAGGCCAATAGCGGGAGGTCTCGCCTACGAGCAGTACTTC. As protein: CASRPIAGGLAYEQYF.